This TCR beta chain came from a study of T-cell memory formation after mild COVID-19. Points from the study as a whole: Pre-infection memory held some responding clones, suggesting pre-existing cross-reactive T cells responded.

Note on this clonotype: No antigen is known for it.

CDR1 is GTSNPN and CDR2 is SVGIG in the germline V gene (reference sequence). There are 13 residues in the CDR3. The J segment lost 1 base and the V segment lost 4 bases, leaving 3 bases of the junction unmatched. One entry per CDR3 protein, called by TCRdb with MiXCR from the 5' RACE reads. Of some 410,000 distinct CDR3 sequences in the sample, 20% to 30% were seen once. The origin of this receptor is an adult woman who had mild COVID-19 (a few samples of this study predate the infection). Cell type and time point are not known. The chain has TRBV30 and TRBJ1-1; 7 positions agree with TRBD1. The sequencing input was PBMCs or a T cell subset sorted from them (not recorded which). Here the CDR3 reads CAWTRQGNTEAFF. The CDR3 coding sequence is TGTGCCTGGACTAGACAGGGGAACACTGAAGCTTTCTTT.